The clone carrying this T cell receptor (beta chain) was observed a few times. Its specificity is not known. Deletions cut 4 bases from V and 7 bases from J, with 13 bases between. The germline V gene has CDR1 MNHEY and CDR2 SVGAGI. This CDR3 region has 13 residues. TRB was amplified from about 260-540 ng of blood genomic DNA. The data are from a study of T and B cells in COVID-19 patients. Study-wide background: Peripheral blood came from COVID-19 patients with active infection or after recovery. Recovered patients mostly had mild to moderate COVID-19 managed as outpatients. Most of the roughly 20 active-infection patients had comorbidities associated with unfavorable COVID-19 outcome.

Multiplex PCR with BIOMED2 TRB-A/B primer pools amplified TRB rearrangements. MiXCR was run by TCRdb on the multiplex PCR reads, yielding one entry per CDR3 protein. Of 15,000 or so distinct CDR3 sequences listed, about 28% were seen once; the top ten hold approximately 6.2%. Study-wide points: Patients with COVID-19 reportedly showed strongly skewed T cell receptor beta variable and joining gene usage.

V and J are TRBV6-5 and TRBJ1-2, with D hard to call. Specimen: blood. This TCR was recovered from a human donor who had recovered from COVID-19. CDR3 nucleotides: TGTGCCAGCAGTTCCGGGCCCTTCGGTGGCTACACCTTC. This sequence encodes CASSSGPFGGYTF.